A single sample is the source of the 5 T cell receptor beta chains below, sequenced in a study of identical twins. TCRdb reprocessed the 5' RACE reads via MiXCR and lists one record per CDR3 protein. The sample lists hundreds of thousands of distinct CDR3 sequences, about 9.4% occurring once. The same sample was also used in a study of yellow fever vaccine responses in identical twins.

Source material: PBMCs. Receptor source: a woman between 18 and 30 years old in good health.

This clonotype was observed many times. The chain is built from TRBV27 and TRBJ2-3; D may be TRBD1 or TRBD2 (5 bases each). Germline loops: CDR1 MNHEY, CDR2 SMNVEV (reference sequence). V was clipped by 6 bases and J by 7 bases, with 17 bases between them. The CDR3 has 14 residues. CDR3 nucleotides: TGTGCCAGCAGGAGTCTCGGGGACCTTAATACGCAGTATTTT. It is translated as CASRSLGDLNTQYF.

In the case of this clonotype: One base away lies a much larger clone, so this may be a sequencing read error. The chain employs TRBV15 and TRBJ2-2; TRBD2 matches at 7 bases. CDR3 size: 14 residues. The germline gives CDR1 LNHNV, CDR2 YYDKDF (reference sequence). CDR3 sequence reads: CDTAAGLRTGELFF. DNA of the CDR3: TGTGACACCGCAGCGGGACTTCGCACCGGGGAGCTGTTTTTT.

This clonotype was found a few times. The chain couples TRBV7-2 to TRBJ2-1, with 8 bases matching TRBD2. The V gene end was trimmed by 7 bases and the J gene end by 9 bases; junction bases not matched to a gene: 11. Germline V lookup: CDR1 SGHTA, CDR2 FQGNSA. The CDR3 spans 14 residues. In DNA form, the CDR3 reads TGTGCCAGCAACCAGGTTAGCGGGATGATTGAGCAGTTCTTC. Amino acid sequence: CASNQVSGMIEQFF.

The rearrangement links TRBV14 to TRBJ2-5; D tentatively fits TRBD1 or TRBD2 (7 bases each). Germline CDR1 SGHDN, CDR2 FVKESK. The CDR3 runs to 15 residues. V dropped 0 bases and J dropped 5 bases, with 13 bases sitting between them. The CDR3 loop is CASSQDDREGETQYF. DNA for the CDR3: TGTGCCAGCAGCCAAGACGACAGGGAGGGGGAGACCCAGTACTTC. Full variable domain (outside the CDR3, taken from reference TRBV14 and TRBJ2-5): EAGVTQFPSHSVIEKGQTVTLRCDPISGHDNLYWYRRVMGKEIKFLLHFVKESKQDESGMPNNRFLAERTGGTYSTLKVQPAELEDSGVYFCASSQDDREGETQYFGPGTRLLVL.

This clonotype was counted many times. The V call is TRBV28, the J call TRBJ2-1; D possibly uses TRBD1 or TRBD2 (5 bases each). CDR1 and CDR2 (germline): MDHEN, SYDVKM. The length of the CDR3 is 16 residues. Trimming stripped 5 bases from V and 6 bases from J, with 20 bases between. CDR3 loop: CASSKTGGLRGNEQFF. The CDR3 coding sequence is TGTGCCAGCAGTAAAACAGGTGGCCTGAGGGGCAATGAGCAGTTCTTC.